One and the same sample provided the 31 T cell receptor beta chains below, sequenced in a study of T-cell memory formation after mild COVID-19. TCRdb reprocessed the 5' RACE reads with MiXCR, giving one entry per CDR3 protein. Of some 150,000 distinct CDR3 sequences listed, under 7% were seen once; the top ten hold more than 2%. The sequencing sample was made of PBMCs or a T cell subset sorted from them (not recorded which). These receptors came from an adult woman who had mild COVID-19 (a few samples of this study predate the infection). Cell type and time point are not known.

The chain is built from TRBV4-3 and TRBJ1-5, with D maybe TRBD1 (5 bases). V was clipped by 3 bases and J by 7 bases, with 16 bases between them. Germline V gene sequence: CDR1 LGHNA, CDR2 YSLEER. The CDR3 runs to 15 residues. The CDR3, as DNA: TGCGCCAGCAGCCACGGGACGTTTGCCGGCCAGCCCCAGCATTTT. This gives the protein CASSHGTFAGQPQHF.

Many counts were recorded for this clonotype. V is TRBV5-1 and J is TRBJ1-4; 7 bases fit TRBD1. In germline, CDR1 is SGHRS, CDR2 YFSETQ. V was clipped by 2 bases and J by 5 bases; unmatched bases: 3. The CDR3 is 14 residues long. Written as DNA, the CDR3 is TGCGCCAGCAGCTTCGGGACAGTGAATGAAAAACTGTTTTTT. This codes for CASSFGTVNEKLFF.

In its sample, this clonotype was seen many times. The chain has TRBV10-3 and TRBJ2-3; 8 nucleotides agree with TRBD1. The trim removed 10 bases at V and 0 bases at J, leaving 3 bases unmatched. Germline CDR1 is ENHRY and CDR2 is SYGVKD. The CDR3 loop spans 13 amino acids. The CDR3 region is CANRDRSTDTQYF. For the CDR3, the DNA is TGTGCCAACCGGGACAGGAGCACAGATACGCAGTATTTT.

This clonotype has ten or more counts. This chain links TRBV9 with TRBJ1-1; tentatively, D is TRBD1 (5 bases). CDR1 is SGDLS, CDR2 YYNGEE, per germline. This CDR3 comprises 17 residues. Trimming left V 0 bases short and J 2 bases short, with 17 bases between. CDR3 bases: TGTGCCAGCAGCGTAGCAGGGTCTGGGGCGTATAACACTGAAGCTTTCTTT. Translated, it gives CASSVAGSGAYNTEAFF.

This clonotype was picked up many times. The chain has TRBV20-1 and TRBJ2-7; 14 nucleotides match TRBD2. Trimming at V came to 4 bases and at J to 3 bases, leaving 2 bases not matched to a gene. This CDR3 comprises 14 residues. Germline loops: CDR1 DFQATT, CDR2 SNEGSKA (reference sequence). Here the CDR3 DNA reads TGCAGTGCTATAGGGACTAGCGGGAGCTACGAGCAGTACTTC. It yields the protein CSAIGTSGSYEQYF.

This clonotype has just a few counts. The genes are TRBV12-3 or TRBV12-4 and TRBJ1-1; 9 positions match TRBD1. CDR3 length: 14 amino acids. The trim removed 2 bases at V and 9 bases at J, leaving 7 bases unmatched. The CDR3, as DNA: TGTGCCAGCAGTTTATTCGGACAGGGGCGCAAAGCTTTCTTT. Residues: CASSLFGQGRKAFF.

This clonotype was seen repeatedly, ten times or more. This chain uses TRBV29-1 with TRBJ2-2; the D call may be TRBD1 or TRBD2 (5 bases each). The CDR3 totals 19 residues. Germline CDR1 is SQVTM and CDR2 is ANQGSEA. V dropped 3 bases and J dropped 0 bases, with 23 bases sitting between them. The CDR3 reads CSVEREPPGRWTNTGELFF. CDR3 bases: TGCAGCGTTGAGAGGGAGCCTCCGGGACGGTGGACGAACACCGGGGAGCTGTTTTTT.

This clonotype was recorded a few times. CDR3 sequence reads: CASSWGVGGSYEQYF. The CDR3 nucleotides read TGTGCCAGCAGTTGGGGAGTGGGAGGGTCATACGAGCAGTACTTC. The chain uses TRBV9 and TRBJ2-7, with 7 bases aligning to TRBD2. This CDR3 has 15 residues. Germline V CDR1 and CDR2: SGDLS, YYNGEE. V dropped 5 bases and J dropped 4; count of bases not matched to a gene: 12.

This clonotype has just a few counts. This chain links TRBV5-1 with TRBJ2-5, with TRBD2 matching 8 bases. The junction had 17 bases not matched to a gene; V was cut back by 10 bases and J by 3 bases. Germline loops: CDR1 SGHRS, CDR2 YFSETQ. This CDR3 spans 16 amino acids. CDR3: CASAGGDNSKKETQYF. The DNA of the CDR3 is TGCGCCTCCGCCGGGGGGGATAATTCGAAGAAAGAGACCCAGTACTTC.

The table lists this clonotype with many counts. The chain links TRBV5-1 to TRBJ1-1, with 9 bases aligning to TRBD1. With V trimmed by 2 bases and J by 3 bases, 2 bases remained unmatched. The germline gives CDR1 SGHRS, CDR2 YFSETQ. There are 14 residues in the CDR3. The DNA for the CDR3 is TGCGCCAGCAGCTTACAGGGGGCAGACACTGAAGCTTTCTTT. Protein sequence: CASSLQGADTEAFF.

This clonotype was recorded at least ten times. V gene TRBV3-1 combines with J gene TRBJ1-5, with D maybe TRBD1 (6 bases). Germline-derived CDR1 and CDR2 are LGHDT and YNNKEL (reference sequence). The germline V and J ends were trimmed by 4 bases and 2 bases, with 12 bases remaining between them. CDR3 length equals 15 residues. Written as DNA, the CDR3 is TGTGCCAGCAGCCTCGGGGGGCTGGGCAATCAGCCCCAGCATTTT. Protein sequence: CASSLGGLGNQPQHF.

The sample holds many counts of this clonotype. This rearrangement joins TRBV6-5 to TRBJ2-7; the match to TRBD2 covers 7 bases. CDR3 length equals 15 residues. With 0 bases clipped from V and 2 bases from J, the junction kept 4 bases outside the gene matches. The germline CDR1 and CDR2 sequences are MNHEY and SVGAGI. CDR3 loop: CASSYSRENPYEQYF. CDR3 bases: TGTGCCAGCAGTTACTCGCGGGAGAACCCCTACGAGCAGTACTTC.

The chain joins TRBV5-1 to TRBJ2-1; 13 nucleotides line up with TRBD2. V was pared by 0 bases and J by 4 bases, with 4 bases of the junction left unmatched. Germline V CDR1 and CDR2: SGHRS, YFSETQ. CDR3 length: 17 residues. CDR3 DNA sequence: TGCGCCAGCAGCTTGGCCCAACTAGCGGGGGGGTACAATGAGCAGTTCTTC. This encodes CASSLAQLAGGYNEQFF. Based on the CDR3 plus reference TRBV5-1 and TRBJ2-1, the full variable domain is KAGVTQTPRYLIKTRGQQVTLSCSPISGHRSVSWYQQTPGQGLQFLFEYFSETQRNKGNFPGRFSGRQFSNSRSEMNVSTLELGDSALYLCASSLAQLAGGYNEQFFGPGTRLTVL.

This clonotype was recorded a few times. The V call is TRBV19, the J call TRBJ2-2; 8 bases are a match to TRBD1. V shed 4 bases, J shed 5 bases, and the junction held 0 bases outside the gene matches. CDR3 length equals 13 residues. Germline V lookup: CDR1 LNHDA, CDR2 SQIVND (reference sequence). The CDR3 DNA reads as TGTGCCAGTAGTAGACAGGGGACCGGGGAGCTGTTTTTT. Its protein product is CASSRQGTGELFF.

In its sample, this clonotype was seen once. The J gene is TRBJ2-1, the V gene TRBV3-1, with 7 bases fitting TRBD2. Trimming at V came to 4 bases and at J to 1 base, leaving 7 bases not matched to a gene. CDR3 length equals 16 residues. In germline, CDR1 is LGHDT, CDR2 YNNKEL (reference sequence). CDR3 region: CASSPGGVRSYNEQFF. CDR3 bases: TGTGCCAGCAGCCCGGGGGGTGTTCGGTCCTACAATGAGCAGTTCTTC.

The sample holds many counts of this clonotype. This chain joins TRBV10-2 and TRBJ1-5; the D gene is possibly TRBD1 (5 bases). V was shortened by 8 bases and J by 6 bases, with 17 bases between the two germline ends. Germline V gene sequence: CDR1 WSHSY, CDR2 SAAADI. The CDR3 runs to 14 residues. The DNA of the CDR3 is TGCGCCAGCGGAGACGGACTAAGGGGTCAGCCCCAGCATTTT. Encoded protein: CASGDGLRGQPQHF.

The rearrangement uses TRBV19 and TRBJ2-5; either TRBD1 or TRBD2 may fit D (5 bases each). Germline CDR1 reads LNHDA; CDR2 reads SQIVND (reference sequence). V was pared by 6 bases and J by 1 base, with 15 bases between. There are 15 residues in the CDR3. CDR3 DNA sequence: TGTGCCAGTAGCCCTCAAGGGGACCCCCAAGAGACCCAGTACTTC. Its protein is CASSPQGDPQETQYF.

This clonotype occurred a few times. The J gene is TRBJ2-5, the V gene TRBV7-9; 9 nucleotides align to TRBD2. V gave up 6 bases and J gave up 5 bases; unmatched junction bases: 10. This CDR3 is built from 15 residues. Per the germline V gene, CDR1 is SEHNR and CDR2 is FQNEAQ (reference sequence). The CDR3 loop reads CASSTIAGASETQYF. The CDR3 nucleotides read TGTGCCAGCAGTACCATAGCGGGAGCATCGGAGACCCAGTACTTC.

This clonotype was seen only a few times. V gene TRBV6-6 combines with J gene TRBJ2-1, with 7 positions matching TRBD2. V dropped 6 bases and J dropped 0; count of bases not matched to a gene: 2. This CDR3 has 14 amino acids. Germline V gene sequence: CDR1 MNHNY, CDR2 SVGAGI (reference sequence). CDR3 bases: TGTGCCAGCAGGCGGGAGAGCTCCTACAATGAGCAGTTCTTC. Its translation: CASRRESSYNEQFF.

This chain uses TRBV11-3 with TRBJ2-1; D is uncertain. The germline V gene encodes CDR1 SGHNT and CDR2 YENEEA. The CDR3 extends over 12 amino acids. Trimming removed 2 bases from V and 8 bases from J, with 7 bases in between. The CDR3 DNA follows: TGTGCCAGCAGCTTACTTGTTGATGAGCAGTTCTTC. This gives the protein CASSLLVDEQFF.

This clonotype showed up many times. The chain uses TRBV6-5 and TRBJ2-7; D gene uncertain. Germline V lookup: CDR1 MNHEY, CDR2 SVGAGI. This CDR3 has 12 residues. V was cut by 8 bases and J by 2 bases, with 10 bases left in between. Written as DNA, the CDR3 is TGTGCCAGCGGAAACAGTGCCTACGAGCAGTACTTC. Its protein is CASGNSAYEQYF.

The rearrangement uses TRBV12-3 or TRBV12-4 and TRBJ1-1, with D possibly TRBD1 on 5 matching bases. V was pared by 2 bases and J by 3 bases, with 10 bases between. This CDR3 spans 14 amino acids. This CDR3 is CASSLRGGDTEAFF. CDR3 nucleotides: TGTGCCAGCAGTTTAAGGGGTGGGGACACTGAAGCTTTCTTT.

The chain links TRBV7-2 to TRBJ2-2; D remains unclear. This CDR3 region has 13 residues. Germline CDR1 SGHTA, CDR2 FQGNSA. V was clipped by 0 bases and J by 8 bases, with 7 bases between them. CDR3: CASSLAHIGELFF. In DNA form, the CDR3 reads TGTGCCAGCAGCTTAGCTCATATAGGGGAGCTGTTTTTT.

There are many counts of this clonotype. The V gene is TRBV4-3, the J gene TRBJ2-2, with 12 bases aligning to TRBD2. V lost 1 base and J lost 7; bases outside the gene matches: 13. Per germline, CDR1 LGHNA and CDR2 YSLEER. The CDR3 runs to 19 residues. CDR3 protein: CASSQAPSTSGSSGGELFF. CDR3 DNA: TGCGCCAGCAGCCAAGCCCCGTCGACTAGCGGGAGCTCGGGCGGGGAGCTGTTTTTT.

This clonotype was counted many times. The CDR3 DNA sequence: TGCAGCGCCTCTAGCGGGAGTAACACCGGGGAGCTGTTTTTT. This encodes CSASSGSNTGELFF. The gene calls are TRBV29-1 and TRBJ2-2, with 10 nucleotides matching TRBD2. Trimming removed 7 bases from V and 2 bases from J; junction bases left unmatched: 4. The CDR3 loop spans 14 amino acids. CDR1 SQVTM and CDR2 ANQGSEA come from the germline V gene.

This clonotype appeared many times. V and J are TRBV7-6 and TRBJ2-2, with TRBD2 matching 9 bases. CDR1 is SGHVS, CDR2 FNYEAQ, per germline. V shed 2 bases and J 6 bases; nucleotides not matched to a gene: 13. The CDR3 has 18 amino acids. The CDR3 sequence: CASSLNSLAGRLAGELFF. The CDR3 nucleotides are TGTGCCAGCAGCTTAAATTCCCTAGCGGGGAGATTGGCCGGGGAGCTGTTTTTT.

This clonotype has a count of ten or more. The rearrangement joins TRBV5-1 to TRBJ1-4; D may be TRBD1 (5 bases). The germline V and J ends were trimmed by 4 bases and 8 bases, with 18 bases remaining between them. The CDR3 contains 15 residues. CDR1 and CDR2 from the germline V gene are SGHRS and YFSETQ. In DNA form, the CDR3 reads TGCGCCAGCAGCATGACAGTCCCCCGGGGCGAAAAACTGTTTTTT. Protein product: CASSMTVPRGEKLFF.

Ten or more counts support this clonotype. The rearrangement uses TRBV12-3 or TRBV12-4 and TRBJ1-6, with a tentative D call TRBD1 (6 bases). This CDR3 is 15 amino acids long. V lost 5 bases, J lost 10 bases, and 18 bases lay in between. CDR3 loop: CASSPDSLGGSPLHF. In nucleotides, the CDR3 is TGTGCCAGCAGTCCGGACAGTTTGGGAGGGTCACCCCTCCACTTT.

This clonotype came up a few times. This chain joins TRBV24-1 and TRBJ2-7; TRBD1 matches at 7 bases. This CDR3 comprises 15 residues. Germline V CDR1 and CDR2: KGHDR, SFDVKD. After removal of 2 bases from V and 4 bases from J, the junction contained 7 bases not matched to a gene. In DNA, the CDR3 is TGTGCCACCAGTGATTCCCGACAGGGAAGTTACGAGCAGTACTTC. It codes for CATSDSRQGSYEQYF.

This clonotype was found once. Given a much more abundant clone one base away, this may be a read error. CDR3 bases: TGCGCCAGCAGCTCCGACTACCCAGGGGGCAATGAGCAGTTCTTC. Encoded protein: CASSSDYPGGNEQFF. The rearrangement links TRBV5-1 to TRBJ2-1; TRBD1 aligns across 7 bases. There are 15 residues in the CDR3. Germline CDR1 SGHRS, CDR2 YFSETQ. V was pared by 3 bases and J by 6 bases, with 9 bases of the junction left unmatched. Complete variable domain (other parts from reference TRBV5-1 and TRBJ2-1): KAGVTQTPRYLIKTRGQQVTLSCSPISGHRSVSWYQQTPGQGLQFLFEYFSETQRNKGNFPGRFSGRQFSNSRSEMNVSTLELGDSALYLCASSSDYPGGNEQFFGPGTRLTVL.

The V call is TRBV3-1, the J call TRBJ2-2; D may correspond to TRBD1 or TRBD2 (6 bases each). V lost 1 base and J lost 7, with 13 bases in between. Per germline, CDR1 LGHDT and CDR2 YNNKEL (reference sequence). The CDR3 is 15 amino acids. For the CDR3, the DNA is TGTGCCAGCAGCCAAGCGGGCAGGGGAGGCGGGGAGCTGTTTTTT. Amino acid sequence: CASSQAGRGGGELFF.